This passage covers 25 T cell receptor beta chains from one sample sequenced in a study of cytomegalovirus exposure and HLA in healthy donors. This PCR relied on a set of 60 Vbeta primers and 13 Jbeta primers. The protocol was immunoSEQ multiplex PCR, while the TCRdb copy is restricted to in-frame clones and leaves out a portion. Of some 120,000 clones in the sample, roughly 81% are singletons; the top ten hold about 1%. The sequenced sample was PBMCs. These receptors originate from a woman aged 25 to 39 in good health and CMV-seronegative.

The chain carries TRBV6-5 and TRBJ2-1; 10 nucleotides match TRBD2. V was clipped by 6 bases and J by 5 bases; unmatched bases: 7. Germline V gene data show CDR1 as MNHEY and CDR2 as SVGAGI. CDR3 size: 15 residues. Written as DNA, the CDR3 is TGTGCCAGCAGCCCGGCACTAGCGGGAAACAATGAGCAGTTCTTC. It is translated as CASSPALAGNNEQFF.

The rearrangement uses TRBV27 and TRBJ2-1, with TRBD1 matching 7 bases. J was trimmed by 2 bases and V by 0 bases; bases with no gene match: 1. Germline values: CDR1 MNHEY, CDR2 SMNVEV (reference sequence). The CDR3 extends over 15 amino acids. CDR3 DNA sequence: TGTGCCAGCAGTTTATCGGGGACAGCCTACAATGAGCAGTTCTTC. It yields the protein CASSLSGTAYNEQFF.

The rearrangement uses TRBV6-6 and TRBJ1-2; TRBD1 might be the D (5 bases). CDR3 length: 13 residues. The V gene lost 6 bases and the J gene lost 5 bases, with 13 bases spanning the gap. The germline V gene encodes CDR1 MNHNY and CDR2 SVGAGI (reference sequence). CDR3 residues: CASSPSTVYGYTF. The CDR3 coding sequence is TGTGCCAGCAGCCCGTCGACAGTATATGGCTACACCTTC.

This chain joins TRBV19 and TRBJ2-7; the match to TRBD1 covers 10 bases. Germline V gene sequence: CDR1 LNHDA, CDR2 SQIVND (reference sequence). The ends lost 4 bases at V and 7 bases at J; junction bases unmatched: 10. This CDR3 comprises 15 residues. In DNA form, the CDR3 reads TGTGCCAGTAGTACGATAGGGACAGGGGATGGGGAGCAGTACTTC. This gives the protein CASSTIGTGDGEQYF.

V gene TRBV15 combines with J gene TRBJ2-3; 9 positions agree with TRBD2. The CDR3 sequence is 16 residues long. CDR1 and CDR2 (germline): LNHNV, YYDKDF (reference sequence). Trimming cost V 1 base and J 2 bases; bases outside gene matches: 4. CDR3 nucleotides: TGTGCCACCAGCAGAGTAGCGGGGGTTACCACAGATACGCAGTATTTT. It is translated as CATSRVAGVTTDTQYF.

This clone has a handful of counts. The CDR3 is CASSWTGGLLGEQYF. The CDR3 coding sequence is TGTGCCAGCAGCTGGACAGGGGGTTTACTTGGGGAGCAGTACTTC. The chain carries TRBV5-6 and TRBJ2-7, with 10 bases that match TRBD1. This CDR3 region has 15 residues. V lost 3 bases, J lost 7 bases, and 10 bases stayed unmatched. Germline lookup yields CDR1 SGHDT and CDR2 YYEEEE.

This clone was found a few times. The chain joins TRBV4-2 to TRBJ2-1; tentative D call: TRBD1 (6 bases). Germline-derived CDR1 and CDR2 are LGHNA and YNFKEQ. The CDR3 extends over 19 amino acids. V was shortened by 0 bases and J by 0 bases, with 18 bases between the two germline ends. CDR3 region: CASSQDRGRFLFSYNEQFF. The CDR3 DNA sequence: TGTGCCAGCAGCCAAGACAGGGGCCGTTTCTTATTCTCCTACAATGAGCAGTTCTTC.

CDR3 bases: TGTGCCAGCAGCTTGGCGGGGGGTTCCGTATTCCAAGAGACCCAGTACTTC. It yields the protein CASSLAGGSVFQETQYF. The genes are TRBV5-8 and TRBJ2-5; TRBD2 aligns across 7 bases. J lost 1 base, V lost 0 bases, and 9 bases had no gene match. CDR1 is SGHTS, CDR2 YDEGEE, per germline. This CDR3 has 17 amino acids.

The CDR3 sequence is CASSQGTVPNTEAFF. The CDR3, as DNA: TGCGCCAGCAGCCAAGGCACAGTGCCGAACACTGAAGCTTTCTTT. This chain connects TRBV4-1 to TRBJ1-1; the D is unclear. V lost 1 base, J lost 1 base, and 10 bases lay in between. Looked up from germline, CDR1 is MGHRA and CDR2 is YSYEKL. This CDR3 is 15 amino acids long.

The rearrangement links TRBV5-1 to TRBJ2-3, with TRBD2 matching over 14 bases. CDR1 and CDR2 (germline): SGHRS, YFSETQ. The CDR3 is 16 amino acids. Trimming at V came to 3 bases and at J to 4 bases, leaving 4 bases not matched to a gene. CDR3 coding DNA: TGCGCCAGCAGCTCAGGACTAGCGGGAGGCTCAGATACGCAGTATTTT. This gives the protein CASSSGLAGGSDTQYF.

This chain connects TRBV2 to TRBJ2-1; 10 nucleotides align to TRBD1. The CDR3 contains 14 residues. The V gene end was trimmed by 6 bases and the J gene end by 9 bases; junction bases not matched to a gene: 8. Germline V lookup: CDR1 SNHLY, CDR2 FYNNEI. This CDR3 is CASSPSGQGTEQFF. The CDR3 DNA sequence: TGTGCCAGCAGCCCATCGGGACAGGGGACTGAGCAGTTCTTC.

The CDR3 DNA is TGCGCCAGCAGCTTGTCGACAGACCTTTCACCCCTCCACTTT. Protein: CASSLSTDLSPLHF. This chain connects TRBV5-1 to TRBJ1-6, with a weak D call TRBD1 (5 bases). V was trimmed by 1 base and J by 9 bases, leaving 11 bases between them. This CDR3 spans 14 amino acids. Germline V lookup: CDR1 SGHRS, CDR2 YFSETQ.

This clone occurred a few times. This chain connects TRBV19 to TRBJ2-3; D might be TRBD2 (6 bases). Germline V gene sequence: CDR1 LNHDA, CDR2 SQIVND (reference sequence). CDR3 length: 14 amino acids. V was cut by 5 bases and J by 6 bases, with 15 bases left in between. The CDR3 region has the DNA TGTGCCAGTAGTCCAAGGACTACCAAGGATACGCAGTATTTT. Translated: CASSPRTTKDTQYF.

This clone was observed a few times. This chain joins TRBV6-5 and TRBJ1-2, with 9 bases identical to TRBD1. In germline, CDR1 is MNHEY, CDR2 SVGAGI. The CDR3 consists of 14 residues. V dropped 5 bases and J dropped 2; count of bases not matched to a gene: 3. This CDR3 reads CASSPGQGNYGYTF. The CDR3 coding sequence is TGTGCCAGCAGTCCCGGACAGGGGAACTATGGCTACACCTTC.

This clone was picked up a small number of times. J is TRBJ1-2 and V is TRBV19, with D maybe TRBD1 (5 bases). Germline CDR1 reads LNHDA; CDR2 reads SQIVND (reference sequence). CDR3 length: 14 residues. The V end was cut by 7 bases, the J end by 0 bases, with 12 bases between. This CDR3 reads CASNTGLANYGYTF. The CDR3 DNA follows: TGTGCCAGTAATACAGGTTTAGCTAACTATGGCTACACCTTC.

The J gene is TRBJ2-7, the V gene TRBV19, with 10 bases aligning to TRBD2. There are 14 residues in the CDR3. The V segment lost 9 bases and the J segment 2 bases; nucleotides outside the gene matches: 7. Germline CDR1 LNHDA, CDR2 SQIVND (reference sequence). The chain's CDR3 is CASRQREGPYEQYF. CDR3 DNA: TGTGCCAGCAGGCAGCGGGAGGGACCCTACGAGCAGTACTTC.

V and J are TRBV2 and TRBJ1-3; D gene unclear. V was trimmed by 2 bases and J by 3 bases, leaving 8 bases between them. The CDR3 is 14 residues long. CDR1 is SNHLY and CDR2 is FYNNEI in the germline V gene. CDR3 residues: CASSERSGGNTIYF. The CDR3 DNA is TGTGCCAGCAGTGAACGATCGGGTGGAAACACCATATATTTT.

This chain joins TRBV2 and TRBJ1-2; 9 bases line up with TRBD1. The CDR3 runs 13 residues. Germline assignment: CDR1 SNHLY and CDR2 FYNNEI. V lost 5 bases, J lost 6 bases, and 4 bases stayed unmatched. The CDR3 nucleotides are TGTGCCAGCAGTCAACAGGGGGCAAATGGCTACACCTTC. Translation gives CASSQQGANGYTF.

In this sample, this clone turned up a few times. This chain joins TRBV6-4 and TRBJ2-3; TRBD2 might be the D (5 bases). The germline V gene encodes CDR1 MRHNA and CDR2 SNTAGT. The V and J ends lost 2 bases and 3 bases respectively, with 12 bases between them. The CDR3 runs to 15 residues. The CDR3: CASSDGQEETDTQYF. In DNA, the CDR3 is TGTGCCAGCAGTGACGGGCAGGAGGAGACAGATACGCAGTATTTT.

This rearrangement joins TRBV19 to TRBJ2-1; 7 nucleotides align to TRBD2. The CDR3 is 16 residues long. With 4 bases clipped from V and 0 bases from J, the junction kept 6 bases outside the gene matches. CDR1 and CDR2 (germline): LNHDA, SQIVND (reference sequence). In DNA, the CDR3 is TGTGCCAGTAGTAGGACGGGGGGAAGCTCCTACAATGAGCAGTTCTTC. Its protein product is CASSRTGGSSYNEQFF.

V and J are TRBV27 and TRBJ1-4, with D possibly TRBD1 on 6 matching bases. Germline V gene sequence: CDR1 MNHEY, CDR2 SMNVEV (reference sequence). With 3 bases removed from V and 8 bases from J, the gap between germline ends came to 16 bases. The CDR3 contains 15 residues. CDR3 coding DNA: TGTGCCAGCAGTTTCGGGGACACCGGGGCGGAAAAACTGTTTTTT. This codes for CASSFGDTGAEKLFF.

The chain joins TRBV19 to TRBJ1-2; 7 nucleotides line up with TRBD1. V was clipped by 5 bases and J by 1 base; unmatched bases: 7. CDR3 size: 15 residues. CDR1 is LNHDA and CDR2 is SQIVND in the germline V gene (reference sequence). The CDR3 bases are TGTGCCAGTAGTTACGGGACAGAGATTAACTATGGCTACACCTTC. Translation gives CASSYGTEINYGYTF.

The CDR3 sequence: CAWIPGGRSYNSPLHF. CDR3 DNA sequence: TGTGCCTGGATTCCAGGGGGCAGATCCTATAATTCACCCCTCCACTTT. The J gene is TRBJ1-6, the V gene TRBV30; 8 positions agree with TRBD1. Trimming at V came to 4 bases and at J to 1 base, leaving 6 bases not matched to a gene. The length of the CDR3 is 16 residues. The germline CDR1 and CDR2 sequences are GTSNPN and SVGIG (reference sequence).

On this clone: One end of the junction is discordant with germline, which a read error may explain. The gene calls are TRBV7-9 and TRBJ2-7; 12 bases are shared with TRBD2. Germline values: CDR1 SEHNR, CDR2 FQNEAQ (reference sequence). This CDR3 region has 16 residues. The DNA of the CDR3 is TGTTCCAGCAGCGCGGGACTAGCGGGTCGCTACTACGAGCAGTACTTC. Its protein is CSSSAGLAGRYYEQYF. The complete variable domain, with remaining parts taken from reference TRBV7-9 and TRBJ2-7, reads DTGVSQNPRHKITKRGQNVTFRCDPISEHNRLYWYRQTLGQGPEFLTYFQNEAQLEKSRLLSDRFSAERPKGSFSTLEIQRTEQGDSAMYLCSSSAGLAGRYYEQYFGPGTRLTVT.

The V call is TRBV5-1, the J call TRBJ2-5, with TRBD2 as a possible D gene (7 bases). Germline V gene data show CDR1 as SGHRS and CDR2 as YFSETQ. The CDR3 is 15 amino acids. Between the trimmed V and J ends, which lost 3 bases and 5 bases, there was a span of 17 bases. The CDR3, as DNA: TGCGCCAGCAGCTCGGGGGGCAGTAGGGCCGAGACCCAGTACTTC. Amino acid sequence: CASSSGGSRAETQYF.